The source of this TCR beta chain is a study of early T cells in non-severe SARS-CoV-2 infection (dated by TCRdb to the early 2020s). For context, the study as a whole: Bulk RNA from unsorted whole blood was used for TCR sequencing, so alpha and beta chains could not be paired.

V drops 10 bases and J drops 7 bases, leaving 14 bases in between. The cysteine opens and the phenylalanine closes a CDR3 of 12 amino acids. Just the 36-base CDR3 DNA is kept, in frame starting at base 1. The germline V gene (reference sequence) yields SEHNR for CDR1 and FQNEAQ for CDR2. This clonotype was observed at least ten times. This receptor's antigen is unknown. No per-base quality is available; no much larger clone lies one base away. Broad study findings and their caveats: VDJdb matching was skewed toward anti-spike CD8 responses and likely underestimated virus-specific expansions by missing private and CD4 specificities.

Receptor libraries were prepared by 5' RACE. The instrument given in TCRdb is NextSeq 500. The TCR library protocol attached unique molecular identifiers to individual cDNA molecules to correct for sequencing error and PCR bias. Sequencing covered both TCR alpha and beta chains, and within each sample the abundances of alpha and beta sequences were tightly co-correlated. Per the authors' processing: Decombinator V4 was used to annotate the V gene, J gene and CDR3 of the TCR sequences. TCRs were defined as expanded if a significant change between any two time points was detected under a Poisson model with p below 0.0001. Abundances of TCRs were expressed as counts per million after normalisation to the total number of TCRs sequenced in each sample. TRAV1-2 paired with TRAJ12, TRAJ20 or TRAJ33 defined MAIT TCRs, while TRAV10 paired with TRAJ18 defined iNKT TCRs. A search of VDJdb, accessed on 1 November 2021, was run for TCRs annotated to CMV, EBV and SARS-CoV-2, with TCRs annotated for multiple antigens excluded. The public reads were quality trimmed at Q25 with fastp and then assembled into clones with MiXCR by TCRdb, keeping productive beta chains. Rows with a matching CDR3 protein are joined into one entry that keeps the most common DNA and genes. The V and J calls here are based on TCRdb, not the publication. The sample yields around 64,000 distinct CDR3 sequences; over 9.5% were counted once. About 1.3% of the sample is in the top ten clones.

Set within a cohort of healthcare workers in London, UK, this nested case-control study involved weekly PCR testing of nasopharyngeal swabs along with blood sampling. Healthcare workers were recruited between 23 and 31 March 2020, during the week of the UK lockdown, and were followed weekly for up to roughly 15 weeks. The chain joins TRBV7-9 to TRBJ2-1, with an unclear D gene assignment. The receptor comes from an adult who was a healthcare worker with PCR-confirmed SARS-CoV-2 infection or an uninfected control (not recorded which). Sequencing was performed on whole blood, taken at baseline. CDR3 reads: CANAADLNEQFF. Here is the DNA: TGTGCCAACGCGGCAGACCTGAATGAGCAGTTCTTC.